Presented here are 14 T cell receptor beta chains from one specimen sequenced in a study of CD8 T cells in Susac syndrome. cDNA came from 0.5 to 1 ug RNA primed by random hexamers. TCRdb reprocessed the immunoSEQ multiplex PCR reads via MiXCR and lists one record per CDR3 protein. The data show 150,000 to 200,000 distinct CDR3 sequences, roughly 94% seen once. The sample consisted of CD4+ T cells from PBMCs. These receptors were taken from a human donor with multiple sclerosis.

The rearrangement joins TRBV20-1 to TRBJ2-2, with 14 bases lining up with TRBD2. This CDR3 region has 15 residues. The ends lost 3 bases at V and 8 bases at J; junction bases unmatched: 5. The V gene's germline CDR1 is DFQATT and CDR2 SNEGSKA (reference sequence). The DNA of the CDR3 is TGCAGTGCTAGCCAGACTAGCGGGAGGGTAGGGGAGCTGTTTTTT. This translates into CSASQTSGRVGELFF.

This clonotype was recorded once. The chain couples TRBV6-2 or TRBV6-3 to TRBJ1-1; D possibly corresponds to TRBD1 (5 bases). CDR3 length: 12 amino acids. The germline V gene encodes CDR1 MNHEY and CDR2 SVGEGT. The germline V and J ends were trimmed by 2 bases and 10 bases, with 11 bases remaining between them. CDR3 DNA: TGTGCCAGCAGTTACCAGCAGGGTAGAGCTTTCTTT. The encoded protein is CASSYQQGRAFF.

This clonotype was seen only once. This chain uses TRBV30 with TRBJ2-2, with D possibly being TRBD1 (6 bases). The V end lost 0 bases, the J end lost 6 bases, and 14 bases lay between the germline ends. The CDR3 spans 15 residues. Germline CDR1 is GTSNPN and CDR2 is SVGIG (reference sequence). The CDR3 loop is CAWSVRSGGAGELFF. CDR3 coding DNA: TGTGCCTGGAGTGTACGGAGTGGGGGCGCCGGGGAGCTGTTTTTT. Full variable domain (rest looked up from reference TRBV30 and TRBJ2-2): SQTIHQWPATLVQPVGSPLSLECTVEGTSNPNLYWYRQAAGRGLQLLFYSVGIGQISSEVPQNLSASRPQDRQFILSSKKLLLSDSGFYLCAWSVRSGGAGELFFGEGSRLTVL.

The chain is built from TRBV30 and TRBJ2-7, with 11 nucleotides matching TRBD2. The V gene's germline CDR1 is GTSNPN and CDR2 SVGIG (reference sequence). The trim removed 1 base at V and 0 bases at J, leaving 5 bases unmatched. The CDR3 spans 16 residues. CDR3 in DNA: TGTGCCTGGAGTGCTCTAGCGGGAGGCCGCTCCTACGAGCAGTACTTC. It yields the protein CAWSALAGGRSYEQYF.

The chain employs TRBV6-4 and TRBJ1-5; tentatively, D is TRBD1 (5 bases). Germline CDR1 MRHNA, CDR2 SNTAGT. The CDR3 runs 13 residues. Trimming took off 6 bases at V and 4 bases at J, with 10 bases between the two ends. CDR3 sequence reads: CASRGHLNQPQHF. The CDR3 DNA reads TGTGCCAGCAGAGGACACCTAAATCAGCCCCAGCATTTT.

The chain has TRBV29-1 and TRBJ1-5; D is ambiguous. The V and J ends lost 4 bases and 1 base respectively, with 5 bases between them. Germline lookup yields CDR1 SQVTM and CDR2 ANQGSEA. This CDR3 is built from 12 residues. The DNA for the CDR3 is TGCAGCGTTGGGGAAAGCAATCAGCCCCAGCATTTT. It is translated as CSVGESNQPQHF.

V gene TRBV5-1 combines with J gene TRBJ1-1; tentatively, D is TRBD1 (5 bases). The germline gives CDR1 SGHRS, CDR2 YFSETQ. V lost 4 bases and J lost 4, with 14 bases in between. The CDR3 length is 14 residues. The CDR3 reads CASSPIVQGTEAFF. The CDR3 nucleotides are TGCGCCAGCAGCCCCATTGTCCAGGGCACTGAAGCTTTCTTT.

V is TRBV20-1 and J is TRBJ2-5; tentative D call: TRBD2 (5 bases). CDR1 is DFQATT and CDR2 is SNEGSKA in the germline V gene (reference sequence). The ends were cut back, 6 bases at V and 2 bases at J, with 16 bases in the middle. There are 14 residues in the CDR3. CDR3 sequence (DNA): TGCAGTGCCCCCGGGCCCCCGGGGCAAGAGACCCAGTACTTC. Translated, it gives CSAPGPPGQETQYF.

CDR3 in DNA: TGTGCCAGCAGTGAACCGGGAGCGGGTCACGGGGAGCTGTTTTTT. Translation: CASSEPGAGHGELFF. The genes are TRBV25-1 and TRBJ2-2; a weak D match, TRBD2 (6 bases). CDR3 length equals 15 residues. Trimming stripped 2 bases from V and 7 bases from J, with 14 bases between. CDR1 is MGHDK and CDR2 is SYGVNS in the germline V gene.

The rearrangement uses TRBV28 and TRBJ2-3; tentatively, D is TRBD1 (6 bases). Germline CDR1 reads MDHEN; CDR2 reads SYDVKM. Trimming removed 6 bases from V and 2 bases from J, with 12 bases in between. The CDR3 length is 14 residues. CDR3 nucleotide sequence: TGTGCCAGCAGCTCACAGGGAGACACAGATACGCAGTATTTT. Translated, it gives CASSSQGDTDTQYF.

The rearrangement joins TRBV2 to TRBJ1-4, with D possibly matching TRBD1 (5 bases). Germline V gene lookup returns CDR1 SNHLY and CDR2 FYNNEI. This CDR3 region has 13 residues. The germline V and J ends were trimmed by 8 bases and 8 bases, with 15 bases remaining between them. CDR3 in amino acids: CASGYRREEKLFF. Written as DNA, the CDR3 is TGTGCCAGCGGTTACAGGCGAGAGGAAAAACTGTTTTTT. Complete variable domain (other parts from reference TRBV2 and TRBJ1-4): EPEVTQTPSHQVTQMGQEVILRCVPISNHLYFYWYRQILGQKVEFLVSFYNNEISEKSEIFDDQFSVERPDGSNFTLKIRSTKLEDSAMYFCASGYRREEKLFFGSGTQLSVL.

This sequence joins TRBV7-3 and TRBJ2-5; D gene uncertain. V lost 5 bases and J 5 bases, leaving 12 bases between the germline ends. Germline-derived CDR1 and CDR2 are SGHTA and FQGTGA. The CDR3 length is 13 residues. CDR3 nucleotides: TGTGCCAGCAGCCCCTCGTTTCGGGAGACCCAGTACTTC. Its protein product is CASSPSFRETQYF.

The CDR3, as DNA: TGTGCCAGCAGTTACTCCGACAGGGGAAATGGCTACACCTTC. As protein: CASSYSDRGNGYTF. The chain uses TRBV6-5 and TRBJ1-2; TRBD1 matches 8 bases. V gave up 0 bases and J gave up 6 bases; unmatched junction bases: 3. Germline lookup yields CDR1 MNHEY and CDR2 SVGAGI. CDR3 length equals 14 residues.

The chain carries TRBV29-1 and TRBJ2-5, with 10 bases matching TRBD1. Germline CDR1 is SQVTM and CDR2 is ANQGSEA. V dropped 5 bases and J dropped 5; count of bases not matched to a gene: 8. The CDR3 spans 14 residues. The CDR3 nucleotides are TGCAGCGTTAAAGGGACAGGGGATTTGGAGACCCAGTACTTC. Protein: CSVKGTGDLETQYF. Full variable domain (outside the CDR3, taken from reference TRBV29-1 and TRBJ2-5): SAVISQKPSRDICQRGTSLTIQCQVDSQVTMMFWYRQQPGQSLTLIATANQGSEATYESGFVIDKFPISRPNLTFSTLTVSNMSPEDSSIYLCSVKGTGDLETQYFGPGTRLLVL.